Below are 22 T cell receptor beta chains sequenced from a single sample in a study of cytomegalovirus exposure and HLA in healthy donors. This PCR relied on a set of 60 Vbeta primers and 13 Jbeta primers. Method: immunoSEQ multiplex PCR; TCRdb's copy keeps in-frame clones and lacks some. The table includes around 270,000 clones, approximately 80% detected once. The sequencing sample was made of PBMCs. The receptors were gathered from a girl under 10 years old in good health and CMV-seronegative.

J is TRBJ2-5 and V is TRBV18; D is possibly TRBD2 (5 bases). The CDR3 has 16 amino acids. The V gene lost 3 bases and the J gene lost 1 base, with 15 bases spanning the gap. Germline V lookup: CDR1 KGHSH, CDR2 LQKENI. The CDR3 loop is CASSPFEGEGQETQYF. CDR3 bases: TGTGCCAGCTCACCTTTCGAGGGAGAAGGCCAAGAGACCCAGTACTTC. Full variable domain (missing parts from reference TRBV18 and TRBJ2-5): NAGVMQNPRHLVRRRGQEARLRCSPMKGHSHVYWYRQLPEEGLKFMVYLQKENIIDESGMPKERFSAEFPKEGPSILRIQQVVRGDSAAYFCASSPFEGEGQETQYFGPGTRLLVL.

This chain links TRBV6-1 with TRBJ2-4; tentatively, D is TRBD2 (5 bases). The CDR3 has 16 amino acids. Germline V lookup: CDR1 MNHNS, CDR2 SASEGT. With 2 bases removed from V and 3 bases from J, the gap between germline ends came to 14 bases. As DNA, the CDR3 is TGTGCCAGCAGTGAAAGAGGAGGAGTAGGCAAAAACATTCAGTACTTC. It is translated as CASSERGGVGKNIQYF.

The V call is TRBV5-6, the J call TRBJ2-5; 12 bases are shared with TRBD2. The better agreement between TRBJ2-7 and the DNA end casts doubt on the J call. Per the germline V gene, CDR1 is SGHDT and CDR2 is YYEEEE. The CDR3 loop spans 16 amino acids. The CDR3 here is CASSLQLAGGTYEQYF. The DNA for the CDR3 is TGTGCCAGCAGCTTACAGCTAGCGGGGGGGACCTACGAGCAGTACTTC.

The rearrangement joins TRBV19 to TRBJ2-7; 9 bases line up with TRBD1. This CDR3 contains 14 residues. The germline CDR1 and CDR2 sequences are LNHDA and SQIVND (reference sequence). The ends lost 3 bases at V and 4 bases at J; junction bases unmatched: 4. CDR3 in DNA: TGTGCCAGTAGTATCGACAGGGGGGGGTACGAGCAGTACTTC. As protein: CASSIDRGGYEQYF.

The V gene is TRBV11-2, the J gene TRBJ2-5, with D hard to call. The V end lost 2 bases, the J end lost 7 bases, and 14 bases lay between the germline ends. Germline lookup yields CDR1 SGHAT and CDR2 FQNNGV. CDR3 size: 14 residues. The CDR3 DNA is TGTGCCAGCAGCTTACCCGACTCCGTTCGGACCCAGTACTTC. Encoded protein: CASSLPDSVRTQYF. The whole variable domain, remainder taken from reference TRBV11-2 and TRBJ2-5, is EAGVAQSPRYKIIEKRQSVAFWCNPISGHATLYWYQQILGQGPKLLIQFQNNGVVDDSQLPKDRFSAERLKGVDSTLKIQPAKLEDSAVYLCASSLPDSVRTQYFGPGTRLLVL.

This clone has just a few counts. This sequence joins TRBV6-1 and TRBJ1-1; tentatively, D is TRBD1 (5 bases). Between the trimmed V and J ends, which lost 5 bases and 2 bases, there was a span of 15 bases. CDR1 MNHNS and CDR2 SASEGT come from the germline V gene. The CDR3 is 15 residues long. The CDR3 protein is CASSNLRQSNTEAFF. Here the CDR3 DNA reads TGTGCCAGCAGTAATCTTAGACAGTCAAACACTGAAGCTTTCTTT.

This clone was observed once. The rearrangement uses TRBV19 and TRBJ2-1; 13 bases align to TRBD2. CDR3 size: 19 residues. The V gene's germline CDR1 is LNHDA and CDR2 SQIVND (reference sequence). Trimming at V came to 5 bases and at J to 0 bases, leaving 10 bases not matched to a gene. CDR3 amino acids: CASSSSGTSGARSYNEQFF. The CDR3 DNA sequence: TGTGCCAGTAGTTCATCCGGGACTAGCGGGGCCCGCTCCTACAATGAGCAGTTCTTC.

The chain has TRBV10-3 and TRBJ1-1; 7 bases line up with TRBD1. Unmatched junction bases numbered 3, after V lost 10 bases and J lost 1 base. The CDR3 is made up of 12 amino acids. CDR1 and CDR2 from the germline V gene are ENHRY and SYGVKD. CDR3 bases: TGTGCCACAAACAGGGGGAACACTGAAGCTTTCTTT. Its protein product is CATNRGNTEAFF.

The chain links TRBV6-4 to TRBJ2-1; 7 nucleotides match TRBD2. The V and J ends lost 0 bases and 4 bases, in that order; junction bases with no gene match: 12. Germline values: CDR1 MRHNA, CDR2 SNTAGT. This CDR3 has 18 amino acids. The CDR3 reads CASSDSLMASGEYNEQFF. The CDR3 coding sequence is TGTGCCAGCAGTGACTCCTTGATGGCTAGCGGAGAATACAATGAGCAGTTCTTC.

This clone was counted only a few times. The J gene is TRBJ1-5, the V gene TRBV7-8; a possible D gene is TRBD1 (5 bases). V gave up 0 bases and J gave up 0 bases, with 6 bases separating them. Per the germline V gene, CDR1 is SGHVS and CDR2 is FQNEAQ. This CDR3 has 15 residues. The CDR3 nucleotides are TGTGCCAGCAGCTTAGCCACAGGTAGCAATCAGCCCCAGCATTTT. It specifies CASSLATGSNQPQHF.

A few counts support this clone. The rearrangement uses TRBV27 and TRBJ2-7; 11 positions match TRBD1. Losses at the gene ends were 2 bases for V and 3 bases for J; bases not matched to a gene: 6. Germline CDR1 reads MNHEY; CDR2 reads SMNVEV (reference sequence). CDR3 length equals 16 residues. Here the CDR3 DNA reads TGTGCCAGCAGTTTAGCCAGGACAGGGGGCTTCTACGAGCAGTACTTC. This codes for CASSLARTGGFYEQYF.

The chain combines TRBV7-9 with TRBJ2-1, with a tentative D call TRBD2 (6 bases). The CDR3 loop spans 13 amino acids. V was pared by 6 bases and J by 12 bases, with 18 bases between. Germline CDR1 SEHNR, CDR2 FQNEAQ (reference sequence). The CDR3 here is CASSLTGEARQFF. DNA for the CDR3: TGTGCCAGCAGTCTAACGGGGGAGGCCCGGCAGTTCTTC.

V gene TRBV15 combines with J gene TRBJ2-4; possibly TRBD2 for D (6 bases). V was clipped by 3 bases and J by 0 bases, with 21 bases between them. The CDR3 covers 19 residues. The germline V gene has CDR1 LNHNV and CDR2 YYDKDF (reference sequence). For the CDR3, the DNA is TGTGCCACCAGCAGGAGACTAGGGCGCAGCCAACTAGCCAAAAACATTCAGTACTTC. Its translation: CATSRRLGRSQLAKNIQYF.

V usage is TRBV7-2 and J usage is TRBJ1-1; the D is unclear. Deletions cut 5 bases from V and 0 bases from J, with 7 bases between. The CDR3 extends over 13 amino acids. Germline V gene sequence: CDR1 SGHTA, CDR2 FQGNSA. The CDR3 loop reads CASSPQMNTEAFF. CDR3 nucleotide sequence: TGTGCCAGCAGCCCCCAGATGAACACTGAAGCTTTCTTT.

On this clone itself: Germline and junction disagree at one end, which may indicate a read error. V is TRBV5-1 and J is TRBJ2-3; 11 nucleotides align to TRBD2. CDR1 and CDR2 (germline): SGHRS, YFSETQ. The CDR3 length is 16 residues. The CDR3 spells CASRLGLAASTDTQYF. The CDR3 DNA follows: TGCGCCAGCAGATTGGGACTAGCGGCTAGCACAGATACGCAGTATTTT.

The V and J genes are TRBV28 and TRBJ2-7, with a weak D call TRBD1 (5 bases). Trimming pared 5 bases from V and 4 bases from J, leaving 18 bases between. The length of the CDR3 is 15 residues. Germline CDR1 is MDHEN and CDR2 is SYDVKM. In DNA, the CDR3 is TGTGCCAGCAGTCGCCTTGGGGCGTCGGCGTACGAGCAGTACTTC. This translates into CASSRLGASAYEQYF.

The chain recombines TRBV6-5 with TRBJ1-5; possible D gene TRBD1, 6 bases. Germline V gene lookup returns CDR1 MNHEY and CDR2 SVGAGI. This CDR3 has 15 amino acids. V lost 6 bases and J 0 bases, leaving 12 bases between the germline ends. The CDR3 coding sequence is TGTGCCAGCAGAAAAACAGGGTATAGCAATCAGCCCCAGCATTTT. This gives the protein CASRKTGYSNQPQHF.

This chain connects TRBV6-5 to TRBJ2-7, with TRBD1 matching over 7 bases. Trimming removed 5 bases from V and 11 bases from J; junction bases left unmatched: 15. Germline V gene lookup returns CDR1 MNHEY and CDR2 SVGAGI. The CDR3 runs to 14 residues. This CDR3 is CASSLGVDREKKYF. The CDR3 coding sequence is TGTGCCAGCAGTCTGGGGGTAGACAGGGAAAAGAAGTACTTC.

The chain couples TRBV5-6 to TRBJ1-5; D may be TRBD1 (5 bases). With 0 bases removed from V and 5 bases from J, the gap between germline ends came to 12 bases. The CDR3 covers 15 residues. Germline CDR1 and CDR2: SGHDT and YYEEEE. The CDR3 region is CASSLDRRPDQPQHF. The CDR3 coding sequence is TGTGCCAGCAGCTTGGACAGGCGGCCCGATCAGCCCCAGCATTTT.

This clone occurred once. The rearrangement links TRBV11-2 to TRBJ2-3; 10 nucleotides match TRBD2. The length of the CDR3 is 15 residues. Germline V CDR1 and CDR2: SGHAT, FQNNGV. Trimming took 6 bases from V and 7 from J; bases not matched to a gene: 10. The CDR3 nucleotides are TGTGCCAGCAGGATACTAGCGGGGCGTGATAATACGCAGTATTTT. Residues: CASRILAGRDNTQYF.

The chain employs TRBV27 and TRBJ2-3; a possible D gene is TRBD1 (6 bases). Deletions cut 2 bases from V and 1 base from J, with 13 bases between. This CDR3 contains 16 residues. Germline V gene lookup returns CDR1 MNHEY and CDR2 SMNVEV (reference sequence). The CDR3 DNA follows: TGTGCCAGCAGTTTACGGAGACAGGCACGCACAGATACGCAGTATTTT. Its translation is CASSLRRQARTDTQYF.

The chain combines TRBV27 with TRBJ1-2; D gene ambiguous. The CDR3 length is 14 residues. Germline V CDR1 and CDR2: MNHEY, SMNVEV (reference sequence). V lost 1 base and J 8 bases, leaving 14 bases between the germline ends. In nucleotides, the CDR3 is TGTGCCAGCAGTTTATTCGGGGATCACCGGGGCTACACCTTC. It is translated as CASSLFGDHRGYTF.